This T cell receptor beta chain appears in the sequencing data of a study of breast tumors, draining lymph nodes, adjacent tissues. Study-wide results and caveats: That most tumor T cells come from lymph nodes remained unproven. Luminal-like breast cancer showed significantly higher tumor–nontumor repertoire similarity than basal-like. The data were judged consistent with most tumor T cells coming from lymph node and expanding in tumor. Tumors had less TCR diversity than lymph nodes, more than nontumor tissue.

The lymph nodes were axillary draining lymph nodes from breast cancer patients. TCRdb re-called the multiplex PCR reads with MiXCR, one entry per CDR3 protein. The sample contains some 130,000 distinct CDR3 sequences, more than 20% of which appear only once. Many counts were recorded for this clonotype. Its antigen is unknown. The length of the CDR3 is 12 residues. Germline V lookup: CDR1 MGHRA, CDR2 YSYEKL. Trimming cost V 4 bases and J 3 bases, with 5 bases left between them. This clonotype originated in a female donor with breast cancer. Some clones in this sample may be carry-over from other donors' samples. V gene TRBV4-1 combines with J gene TRBJ2-3; D gene unclear. Sequencing input: axillary lymph node tissue. The CDR3 coding sequence is TGCGCCAGCAGCCGAGGTACAGATACGCAGTATTTT. Its translation is CASSRGTDTQYF.